Sequencing of this T cell receptor (beta chain) was carried out in a study of spatial heterogeneity in lung cancer. Across the whole study: The average appearance count of each unique TCR and UMI combination in raw reads was more than nine. Study conclusions and caveats: Whereas they appeared in blood less at follow-up, ubiquitous expanded tumor TCRs appeared there more at resection.

V lost 2 bases and J 8 bases, leaving 12 bases between the germline ends. The CDR3 sequence is 14 residues long. Germline CDR1 and CDR2: LNHDA and SQIVND (reference sequence). Documented time point: sample taken at primary tumor resection. The study sequenced unsorted whole RNA from tumor, nontumor lung or frozen PBMC. More than 70 TRACERx patients with early, untreated non-small cell lung cancer donated samples. Ten or more counts support this clonotype. Its antigen is undetermined. TCRdb recomputed calls from the 5' RACE reads with MiXCR, one row per CDR3 protein. The sample contains about 14,000 distinct CDR3 sequences, around 10% of which appear only once.

The genes are TRBV19 and TRBJ1-4; D ambiguous. The TCR comes from a male donor with early-stage non-small cell lung cancer. The material was PBMCs, obtained at surgery. CDR3 protein: CASSISEDREKLFF. Here the CDR3 DNA reads TGTGCCAGTAGTATAAGCGAGGATCGGGAAAAACTGTTTTTT.